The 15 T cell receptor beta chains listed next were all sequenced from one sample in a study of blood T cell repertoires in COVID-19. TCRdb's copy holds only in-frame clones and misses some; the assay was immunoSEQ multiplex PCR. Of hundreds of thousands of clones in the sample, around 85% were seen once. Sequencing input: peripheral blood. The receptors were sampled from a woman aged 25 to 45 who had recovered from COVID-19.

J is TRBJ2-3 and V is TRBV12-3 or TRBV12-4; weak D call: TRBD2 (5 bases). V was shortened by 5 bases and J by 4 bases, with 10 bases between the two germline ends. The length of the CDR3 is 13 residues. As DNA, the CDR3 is TGTGCCAGCAGTATTCGGGGTTCAGATACGCAGTATTTT. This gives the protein CASSIRGSDTQYF.

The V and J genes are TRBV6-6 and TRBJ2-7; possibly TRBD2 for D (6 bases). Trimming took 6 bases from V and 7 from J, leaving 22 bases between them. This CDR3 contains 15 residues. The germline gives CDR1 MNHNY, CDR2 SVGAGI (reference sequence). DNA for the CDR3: TGTGCCAGCAGCTCCTCGACTAGTCAGGGTGGGGAGCAGTACTTC. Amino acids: CASSSSTSQGGEQYF.

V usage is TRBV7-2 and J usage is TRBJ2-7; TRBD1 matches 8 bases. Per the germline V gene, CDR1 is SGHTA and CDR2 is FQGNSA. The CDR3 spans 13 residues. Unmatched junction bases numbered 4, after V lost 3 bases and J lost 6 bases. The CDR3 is CASSFGQGLEQYF. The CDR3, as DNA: TGTGCCAGCAGCTTCGGACAGGGCCTCGAGCAGTACTTC.

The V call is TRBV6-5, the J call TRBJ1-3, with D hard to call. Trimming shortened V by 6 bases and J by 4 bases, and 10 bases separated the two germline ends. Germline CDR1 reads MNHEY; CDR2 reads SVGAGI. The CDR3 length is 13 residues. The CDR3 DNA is TGTGCCAGCAGGAAGACTCCGGGAAACACCATATATTTT. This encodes CASRKTPGNTIYF.

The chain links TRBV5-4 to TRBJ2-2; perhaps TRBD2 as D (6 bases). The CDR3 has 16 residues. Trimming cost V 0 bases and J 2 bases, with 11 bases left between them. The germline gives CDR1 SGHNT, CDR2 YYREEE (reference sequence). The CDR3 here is CASSLARGKNTGELFF. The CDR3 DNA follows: TGTGCCAGCAGCTTGGCCCGGGGGAAAAACACCGGGGAGCTGTTTTTT.

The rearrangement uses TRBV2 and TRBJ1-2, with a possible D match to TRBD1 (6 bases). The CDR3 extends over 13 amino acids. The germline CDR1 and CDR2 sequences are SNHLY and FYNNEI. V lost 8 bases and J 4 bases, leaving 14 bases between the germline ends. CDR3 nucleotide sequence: TGTGCCAGCGGGGGCGTTTCTGTCTATGGCTACACCTTC. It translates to CASGGVSVYGYTF.

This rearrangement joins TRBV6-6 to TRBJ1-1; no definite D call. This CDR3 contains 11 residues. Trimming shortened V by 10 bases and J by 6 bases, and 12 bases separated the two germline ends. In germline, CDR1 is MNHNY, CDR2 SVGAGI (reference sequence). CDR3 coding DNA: TGTGCCATTTCCCCGGCGGCTGAAGCTTTCTTT. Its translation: CAISPAAEAFF.

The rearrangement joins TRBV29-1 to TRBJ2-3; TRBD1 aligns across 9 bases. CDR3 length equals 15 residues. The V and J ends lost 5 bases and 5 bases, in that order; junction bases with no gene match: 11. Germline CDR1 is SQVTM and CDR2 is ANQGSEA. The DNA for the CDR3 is TGCAGCGTTCGTCCGGGACAGGGTTCAATAGATACGCAGTATTTT. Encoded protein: CSVRPGQGSIDTQYF.

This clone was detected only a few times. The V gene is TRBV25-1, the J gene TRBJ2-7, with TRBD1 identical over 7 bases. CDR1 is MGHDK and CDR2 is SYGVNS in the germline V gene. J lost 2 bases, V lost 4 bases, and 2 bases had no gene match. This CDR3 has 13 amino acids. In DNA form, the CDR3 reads TGTGCCAGCAGTGTGACAGGGACCTACGAGCAGTACTTC. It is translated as CASSVTGTYEQYF.

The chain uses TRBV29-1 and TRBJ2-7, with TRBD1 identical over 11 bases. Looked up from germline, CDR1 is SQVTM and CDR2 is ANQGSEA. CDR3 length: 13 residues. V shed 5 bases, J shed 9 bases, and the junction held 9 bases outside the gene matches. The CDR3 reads CSVSAGTGGGQYF. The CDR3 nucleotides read TGCAGCGTTTCCGCCGGGACAGGGGGAGGGCAGTACTTC.

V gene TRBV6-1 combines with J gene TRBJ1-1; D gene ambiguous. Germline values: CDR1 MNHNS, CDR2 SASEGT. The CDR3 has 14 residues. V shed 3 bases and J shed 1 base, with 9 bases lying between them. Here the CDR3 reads CASSENSWNTEAFF. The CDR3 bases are TGTGCCAGCAGTGAGAACAGTTGGAACACTGAAGCTTTCTTT.

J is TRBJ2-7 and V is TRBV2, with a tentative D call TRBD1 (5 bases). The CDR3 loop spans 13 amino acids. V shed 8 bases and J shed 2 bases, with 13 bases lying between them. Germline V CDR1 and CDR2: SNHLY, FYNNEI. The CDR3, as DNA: TGTGCCAGCTATCAGGGTTACCCCTACGAGCAGTACTTC. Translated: CASYQGYPYEQYF.

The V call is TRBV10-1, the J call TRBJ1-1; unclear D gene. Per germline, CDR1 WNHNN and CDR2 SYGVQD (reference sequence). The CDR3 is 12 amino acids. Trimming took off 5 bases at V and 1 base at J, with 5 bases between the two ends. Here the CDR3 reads CASSSGNTEAFF. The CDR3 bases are TGCGCCAGCAGTTCCGGGAACACTGAAGCTTTCTTT.

CDR3 sequence reads: CASSISHQQFF. Here the CDR3 DNA reads TGTGCCAGCAGCATTAGCCATCAGCAGTTCTTC. The chain carries TRBV7-2 and TRBJ2-1; D remains ambiguous. Trimming removed 5 bases from V and 11 bases from J, with 10 bases in between. This CDR3 contains 11 residues. From germline, CDR1 is SGHTA and CDR2 FQGNSA.

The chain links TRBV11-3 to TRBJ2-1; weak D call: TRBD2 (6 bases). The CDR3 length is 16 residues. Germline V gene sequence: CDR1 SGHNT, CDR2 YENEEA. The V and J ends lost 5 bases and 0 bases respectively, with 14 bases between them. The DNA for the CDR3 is TGTGCCAGCAGCCCGAGGAAAGCGGGCTCCTACAATGAGCAGTTCTTC. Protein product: CASSPRKAGSYNEQFF.